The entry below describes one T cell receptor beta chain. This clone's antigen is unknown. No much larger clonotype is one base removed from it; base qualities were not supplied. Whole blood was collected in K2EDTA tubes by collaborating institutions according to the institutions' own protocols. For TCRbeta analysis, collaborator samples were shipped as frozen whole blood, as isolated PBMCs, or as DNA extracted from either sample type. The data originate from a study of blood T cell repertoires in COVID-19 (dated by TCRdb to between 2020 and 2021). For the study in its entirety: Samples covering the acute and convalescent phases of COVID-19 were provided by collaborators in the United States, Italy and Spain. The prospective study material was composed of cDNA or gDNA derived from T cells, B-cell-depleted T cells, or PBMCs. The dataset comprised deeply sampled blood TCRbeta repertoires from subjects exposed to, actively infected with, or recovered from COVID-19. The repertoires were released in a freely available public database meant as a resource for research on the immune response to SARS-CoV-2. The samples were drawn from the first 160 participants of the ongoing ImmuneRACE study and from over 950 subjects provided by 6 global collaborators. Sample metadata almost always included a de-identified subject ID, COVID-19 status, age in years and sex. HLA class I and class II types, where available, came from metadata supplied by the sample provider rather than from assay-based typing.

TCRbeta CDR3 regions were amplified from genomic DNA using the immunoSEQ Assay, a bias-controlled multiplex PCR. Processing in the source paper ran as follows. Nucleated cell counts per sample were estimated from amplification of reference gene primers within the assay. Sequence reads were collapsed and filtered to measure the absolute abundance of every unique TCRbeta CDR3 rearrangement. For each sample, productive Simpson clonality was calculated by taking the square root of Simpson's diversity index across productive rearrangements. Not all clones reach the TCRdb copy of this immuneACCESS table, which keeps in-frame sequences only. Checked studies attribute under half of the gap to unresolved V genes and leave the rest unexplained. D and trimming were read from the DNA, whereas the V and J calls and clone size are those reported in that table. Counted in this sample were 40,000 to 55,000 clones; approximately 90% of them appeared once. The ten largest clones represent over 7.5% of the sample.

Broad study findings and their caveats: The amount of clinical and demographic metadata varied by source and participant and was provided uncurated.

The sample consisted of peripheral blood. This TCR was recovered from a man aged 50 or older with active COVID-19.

The CDR3 amino acid sequence is: CASSYSRGETQYF. The DNA reads as follows: TGTGCCAGCAGTTACTCGCGGGGGGAGACCCAGTACTTC. The rearrangement joined TRBV6-6 to TRBJ2-5; 7 nucleotides in the junction match TRBD2. V has 0 bases trimmed and J has 5 bases trimmed; junction bases matching no gene number 0. The germline V gene (reference sequence) sets CDR1 to MNHNY and CDR2 to SVGAGI. The CDR3, from cysteine to phenylalanine, totals 13 residues. Kept here is only the CDR3 DNA, which spans 39 bases and is read in frame from base 1.